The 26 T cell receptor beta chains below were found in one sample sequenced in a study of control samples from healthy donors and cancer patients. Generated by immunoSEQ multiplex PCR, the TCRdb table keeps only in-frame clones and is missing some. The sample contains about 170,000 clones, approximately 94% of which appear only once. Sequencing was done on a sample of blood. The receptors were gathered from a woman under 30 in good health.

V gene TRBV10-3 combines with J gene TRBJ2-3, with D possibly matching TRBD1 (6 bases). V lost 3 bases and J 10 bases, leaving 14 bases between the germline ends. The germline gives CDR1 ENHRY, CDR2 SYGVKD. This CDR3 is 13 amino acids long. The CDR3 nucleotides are TGTGCCATCAGTGACAAACGAGGGGGAGCGCAGTATTTT. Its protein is CAISDKRGGAQYF.

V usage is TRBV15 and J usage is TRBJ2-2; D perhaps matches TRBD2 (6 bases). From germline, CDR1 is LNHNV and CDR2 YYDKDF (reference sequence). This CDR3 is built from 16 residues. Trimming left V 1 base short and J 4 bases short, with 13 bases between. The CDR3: CATSRGRELSTGELFF. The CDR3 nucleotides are TGTGCCACCAGCAGAGGGCGGGAATTAAGCACCGGGGAGCTGTTTTTT.

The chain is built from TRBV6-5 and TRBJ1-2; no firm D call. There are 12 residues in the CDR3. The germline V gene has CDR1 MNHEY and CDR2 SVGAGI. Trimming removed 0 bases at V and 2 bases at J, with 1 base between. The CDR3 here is CASSYSNYGYTF. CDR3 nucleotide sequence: TGTGCCAGCAGTTACTCCAACTATGGCTACACCTTC.

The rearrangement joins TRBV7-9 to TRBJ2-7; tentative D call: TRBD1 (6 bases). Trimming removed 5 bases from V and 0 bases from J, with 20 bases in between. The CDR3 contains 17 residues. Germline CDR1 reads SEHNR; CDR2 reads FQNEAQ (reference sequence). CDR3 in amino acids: CASSPPPGVPNSYEQYF. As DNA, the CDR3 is TGTGCCAGCAGCCCGCCACCAGGGGTCCCTAACTCCTACGAGCAGTACTTC.

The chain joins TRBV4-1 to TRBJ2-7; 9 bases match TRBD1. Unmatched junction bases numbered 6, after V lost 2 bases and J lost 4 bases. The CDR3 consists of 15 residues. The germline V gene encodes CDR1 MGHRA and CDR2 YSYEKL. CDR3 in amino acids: CASSQLGDRAYEQYF. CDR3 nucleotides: TGCGCCAGCAGCCAACTGGGGGACAGGGCATACGAGCAGTACTTC.

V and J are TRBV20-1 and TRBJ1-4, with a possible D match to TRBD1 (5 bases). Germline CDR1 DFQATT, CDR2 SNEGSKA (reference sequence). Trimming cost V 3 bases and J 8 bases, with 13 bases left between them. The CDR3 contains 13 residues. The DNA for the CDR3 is TGCAGTGCTAGTGCAGCAGGGAGCGAAAAACTGTTTTTT. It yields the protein CSASAAGSEKLFF.

For the CDR3, the DNA is TGTGCCAGCAGTATTGGCGGGGGCTACGAGCAGTACTTC. Translation: CASSIGGGYEQYF. The chain uses TRBV28 and TRBJ2-7; 7 bases match TRBD2. This CDR3 has 13 amino acids. With V trimmed by 5 bases and J by 3 bases, 4 bases remained unmatched. Germline V gene data show CDR1 as MDHEN and CDR2 as SYDVKM.

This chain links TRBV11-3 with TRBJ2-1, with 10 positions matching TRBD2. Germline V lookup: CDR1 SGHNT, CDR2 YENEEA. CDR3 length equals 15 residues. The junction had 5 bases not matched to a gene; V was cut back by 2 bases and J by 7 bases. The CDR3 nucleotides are TGTGCCAGCAGCTTAAACAGCGGGAGGGGTAATGAGCAGTTCTTC. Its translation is CASSLNSGRGNEQFF.

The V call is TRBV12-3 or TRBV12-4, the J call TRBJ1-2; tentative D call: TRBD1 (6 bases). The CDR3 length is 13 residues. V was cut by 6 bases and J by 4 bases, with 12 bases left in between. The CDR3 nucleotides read TGTGCCAGCAGACAGGGATATAGCTATGGCTACACCTTC. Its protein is CASRQGYSYGYTF.

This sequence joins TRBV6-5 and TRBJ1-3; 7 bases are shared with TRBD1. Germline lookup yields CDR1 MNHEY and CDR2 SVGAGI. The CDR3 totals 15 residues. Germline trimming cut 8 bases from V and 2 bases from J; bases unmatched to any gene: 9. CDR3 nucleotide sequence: TGTGCCAGCTGCCCGGGGACAGCCGCTGGAAACACCATATATTTT. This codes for CASCPGTAAGNTIYF.

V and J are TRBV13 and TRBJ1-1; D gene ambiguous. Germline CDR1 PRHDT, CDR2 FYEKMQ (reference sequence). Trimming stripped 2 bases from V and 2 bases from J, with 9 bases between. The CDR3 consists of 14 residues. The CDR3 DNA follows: TGTGCCAGCAGCTTATGGCGGGGAAACACTGAAGCTTTCTTT. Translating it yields CASSLWRGNTEAFF.

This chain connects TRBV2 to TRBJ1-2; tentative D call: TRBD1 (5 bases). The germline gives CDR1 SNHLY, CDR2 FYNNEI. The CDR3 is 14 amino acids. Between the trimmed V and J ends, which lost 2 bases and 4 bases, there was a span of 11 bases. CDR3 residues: CASSEFPGSYGYTF. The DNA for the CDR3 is TGTGCCAGCAGTGAATTCCCAGGGTCCTATGGCTACACCTTC. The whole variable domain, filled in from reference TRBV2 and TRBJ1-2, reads EPEVTQTPSHQVTQMGQEVILRCVPISNHLYFYWYRQILGQKVEFLVSFYNNEISEKSEIFDDQFSVERPDGSNFTLKIRSTKLEDSAMYFCASSEFPGSYGYTFGSGTRLTVV.

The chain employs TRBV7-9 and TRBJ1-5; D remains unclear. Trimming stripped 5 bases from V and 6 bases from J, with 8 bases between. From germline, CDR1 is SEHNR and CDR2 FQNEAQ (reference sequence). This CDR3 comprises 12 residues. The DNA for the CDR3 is TGTGCCAGCAGCAAGGCCCGTCAGCCCCAGCATTTT. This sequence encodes CASSKARQPQHF.

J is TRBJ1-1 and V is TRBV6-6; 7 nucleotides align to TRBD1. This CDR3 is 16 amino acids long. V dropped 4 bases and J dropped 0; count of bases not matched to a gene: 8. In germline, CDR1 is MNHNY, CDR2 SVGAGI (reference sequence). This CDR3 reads CASSFPGQLMNTEAFF. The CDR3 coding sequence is TGTGCCAGCAGTTTCCCGGGACAGCTCATGAACACTGAAGCTTTCTTT.

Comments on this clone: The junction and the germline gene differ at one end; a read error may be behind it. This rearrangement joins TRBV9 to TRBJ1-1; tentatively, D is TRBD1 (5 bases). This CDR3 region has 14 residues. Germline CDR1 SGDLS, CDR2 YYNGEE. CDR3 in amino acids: CASGVTAMNTEAFF. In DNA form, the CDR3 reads TGTGCCAGCGGCGTGACAGCCATGAACACTGAAGCTTTCTTT. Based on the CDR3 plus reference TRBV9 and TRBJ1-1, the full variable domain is DSGVTQTPKHLITATGQRVTLRCSPRSGDLSVYWYQQSLDQGLQFLIQYYNGEERAKGNILERFSAQQFPDLHSELNLSSLELGDSALYFCASGVTAMNTEAFFGQGTRLTVV.

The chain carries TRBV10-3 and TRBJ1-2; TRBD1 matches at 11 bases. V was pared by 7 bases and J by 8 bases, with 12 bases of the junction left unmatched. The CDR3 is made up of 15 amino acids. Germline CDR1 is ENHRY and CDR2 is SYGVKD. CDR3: CAITRVAGQGEGYTF. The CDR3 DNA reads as TGTGCCATCACCCGAGTTGCGGGACAGGGGGAAGGCTACACCTTC.

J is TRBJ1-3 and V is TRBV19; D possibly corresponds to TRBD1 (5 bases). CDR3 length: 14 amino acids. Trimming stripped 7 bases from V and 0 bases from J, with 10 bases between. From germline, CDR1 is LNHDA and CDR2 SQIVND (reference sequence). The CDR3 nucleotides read TGTGCCAGTACGACAGCCTCCTCTGGAAACACCATATATTTT. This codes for CASTTASSGNTIYF.

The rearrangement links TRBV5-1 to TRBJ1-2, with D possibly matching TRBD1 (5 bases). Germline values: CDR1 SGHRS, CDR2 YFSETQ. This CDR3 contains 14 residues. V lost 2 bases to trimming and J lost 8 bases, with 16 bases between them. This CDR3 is CASSLFGQGEGYTF. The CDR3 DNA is TGCGCCAGCAGCTTATTCGGGCAGGGCGAGGGCTACACCTTC.

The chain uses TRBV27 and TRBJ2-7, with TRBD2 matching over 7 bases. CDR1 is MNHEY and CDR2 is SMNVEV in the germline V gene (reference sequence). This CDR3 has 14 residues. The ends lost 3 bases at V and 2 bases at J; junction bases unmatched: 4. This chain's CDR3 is CASSLGGRAYEQYF. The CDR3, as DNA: TGTGCCAGCAGTTTGGGCGGGAGAGCCTACGAGCAGTACTTC.

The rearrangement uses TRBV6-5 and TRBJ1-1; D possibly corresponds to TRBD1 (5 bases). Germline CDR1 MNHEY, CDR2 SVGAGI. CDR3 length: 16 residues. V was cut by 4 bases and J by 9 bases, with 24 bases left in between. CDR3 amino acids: CASSSPGRGSGGQAFF. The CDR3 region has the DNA TGTGCCAGCAGTTCCCCGGGACGGGGGTCGGGCGGTCAAGCTTTCTTT.

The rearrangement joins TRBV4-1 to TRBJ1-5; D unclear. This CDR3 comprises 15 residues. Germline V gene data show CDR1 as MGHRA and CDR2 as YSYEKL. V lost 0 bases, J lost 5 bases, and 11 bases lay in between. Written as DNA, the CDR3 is TGCGCCAGCAGCCAAGATACGGGGAAATATCAGCCCCAGCATTTT. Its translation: CASSQDTGKYQPQHF.

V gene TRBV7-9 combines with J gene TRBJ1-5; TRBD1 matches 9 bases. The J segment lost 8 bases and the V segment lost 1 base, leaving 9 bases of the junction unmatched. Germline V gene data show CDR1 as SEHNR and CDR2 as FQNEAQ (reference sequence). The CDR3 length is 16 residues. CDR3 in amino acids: CASSLDRDRVFEPQHF. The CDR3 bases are TGTGCCAGCAGCTTAGACCGGGACAGGGTTTTTGAGCCCCAGCATTTT.

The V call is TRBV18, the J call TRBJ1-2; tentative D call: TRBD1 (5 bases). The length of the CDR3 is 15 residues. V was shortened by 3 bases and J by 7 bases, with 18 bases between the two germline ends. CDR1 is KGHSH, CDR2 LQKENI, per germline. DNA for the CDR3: TGTGCCAGCTCACCCGGAGCGCGGCAGGGCGTTGGCTACACCTTC. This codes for CASSPGARQGVGYTF.

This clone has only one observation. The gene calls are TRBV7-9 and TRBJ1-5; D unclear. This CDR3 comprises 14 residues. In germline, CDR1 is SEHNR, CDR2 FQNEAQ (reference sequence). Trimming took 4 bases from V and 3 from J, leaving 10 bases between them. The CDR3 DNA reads TGTGCCAGCAGCTGGGTGGGTCCCAATCAGCCCCAGCATTTT. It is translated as CASSWVGPNQPQHF.

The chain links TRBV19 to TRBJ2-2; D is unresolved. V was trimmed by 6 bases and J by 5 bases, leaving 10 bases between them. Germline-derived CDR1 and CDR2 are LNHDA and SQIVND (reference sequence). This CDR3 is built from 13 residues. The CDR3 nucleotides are TGTGCCAGTAGGAGGACGGCAACCGGGGAGCTGTTTTTT. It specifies CASRRTATGELFF.

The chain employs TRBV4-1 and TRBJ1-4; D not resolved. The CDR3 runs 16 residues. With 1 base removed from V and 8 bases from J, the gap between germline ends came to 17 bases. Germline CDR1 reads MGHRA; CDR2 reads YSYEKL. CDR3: CASSQVYGSEREKLFF. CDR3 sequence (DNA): TGCGCCAGCAGCCAAGTCTATGGCAGTGAACGAGAAAAACTGTTTTTT.